This is a list of T cell receptor beta chains from one sample in a study of response to subunit inactivated influenza vaccine. Via MiXCR, TCRdb re-called the RT-PCR reads, giving one row per CDR3 protein. The sample holds about 530,000 distinct CDR3 sequences, 12% seen once. The sequenced sample was PBMCs from blood, obtained on the day of vaccination. These receptors were taken from a man aged 50 to 60 who received an inactivated influenza vaccine. CDR3s include the opening cysteine and the closing phenylalanine or tryptophan. A D gene is named only where the DNA matches it firmly. Rows give clone size only sometimes, using once, few, many, or a class for an expanded clone.

>few|TRBJ2-1|-|TRBV2
CASSVLGDNEQFF
TGTGCCAGCAGTGTTCTCGGAGACAATGAGCAGTTCTTC
>-|TRBJ2-3|-|TRBV11-2
CASSLDPVRTQYF
TGTGCCAGCAGCTTAGACCCCGTAAGGACGCAGTATTTT
>-|TRBJ2-4|-|TRBV14
CASSPLPGAKNIQYF
TGTGCCAGCAGCCCCCTACCTGGGGCCAAAAACATTCAGTACTTC
>-|TRBJ2-1|TRBD1|TRBV6-2/TRBV6-3
CATRQGLYNEQFF
TGTGCCACCAGACAGGGATTATACAATGAGCAGTTCTTC
>few|TRBJ2-3|-|TRBV4-3
CASSQDLGRSADTQYF
TGCGCCAGCAGCCAAGATTTGGGGAGGTCTGCAGATACGCAGTATTTT
>few|TRBJ2-2|-|TRBV20-1
CSASLLTNTGELFF
TGCAGTGCTAGTTTGCTAACTAACACCGGGGAGCTGTTTTTT
>few|TRBJ1-2|-|TRBV12-3/TRBV12-4
CASTARGARMSYTF
TGTGCCAGCACCGCCCGAGGGGCTAGGATGAGCTACACCTTC
>-|TRBJ2-3|TRBD2|TRBV4-3
CASSQDFGGAYTQYF
TGCGCCAGCAGCCAAGATTTCGGGGGGGCGTATACGCAGTATTTT
>few|TRBJ2-1|-|TRBV7-9
CASSLNSRDNEQFF
TGTGCCAGCAGCTTAAATTCCCGCGACAATGAGCAGTTCTTC
>many|TRBJ1-2|-|TRBV12-3/TRBV12-4
CASSSRPYGYTF
TGTGCCAGCAGTTCCCGACCCTATGGCTACACCTTC
>-|TRBJ1-4|-|TRBV5-5
CASSFQPFNEKLFF
TGTGCCAGCAGCTTCCAGCCTTTTAATGAAAAACTGTTTTTT
>-|TRBJ1-1|TRBD1|TRBV25-1
CASSGPGQMNTEAFF
TGTGCCAGCAGTGGACCGGGACAGATGAACACTGAAGCTTTCTTT
>-|TRBJ2-5|TRBD1|TRBV19
CASSSKTGLRETQYF
TGTGCCAGTAGTTCCAAGACAGGGCTCCGAGAGACCCAGTACTTC
>many|TRBJ2-1|-|TRBV29-1
CSARGEGQFF
TGCAGCGCGAGAGGGGAAGGGCAGTTCTTC
>-|TRBJ1-1|TRBD1|TRBV5-1
CASSWTGRVTEAFF
TGCGCCAGCAGCTGGACAGGGCGGGTCACTGAAGCTTTCTTT
>few|TRBJ2-3|-|TRBV20-1
CSARGALDTQYF
TGCAGTGCTAGGGGGGCGCTAGATACGCAGTATTTT
>-|TRBJ1-2|-|TRBV6-5
CASSYSMSGNYGYTF
TGTGCCAGCAGTTACTCGATGTCGGGGAATTATGGCTACACCTTC
>-|TRBJ1-1|TRBD1|TRBV6-1
CASRLSGTDSRTEAFF
TGTGCCAGCAGACTATCCGGGACAGATTCGCGGACTGAAGCTTTCTTT
>few|TRBJ2-1|-|TRBV4-2
CASSQPRSGYNEQFF
TGTGCCAGCAGCCAGCCGAGAAGCGGTTACAATGAGCAGTTCTTC
>few|TRBJ2-6|-|TRBV6-5
CASSYPGQAGANVLTF
TGTGCCAGCAGTTACCCGGGACAAGCTGGGGCCAACGTCCTGACTTTC
>-|TRBJ1-2|-|TRBV5-1
CASSLDGLYGYTF
TGCGCCAGCAGCTTGGACGGTCTCTATGGCTACACCTTC
>-|TRBJ1-2|-|TRBV7-2
CASSLAIEDGYTF
TGTGCCAGCAGCTTAGCGATTGAGGATGGCTACACCTTC
>many|TRBJ2-2|-|TRBV9
CASQGITGELFF
TGTGCCTCGCAGGGAATCACCGGGGAGCTGTTTTTT
>many|TRBJ2-1|-|TRBV18
CASSLQGPVFTAYNEQFF
TGTGCCAGCTCACTTCAGGGGCCGGTTTTCACAGCCTACAATGAGCAGTTCTTC
>-|TRBJ2-1|TRBD1|TRBV4-1
CASSQQDRVAYNEQFF
TGCGCCAGCAGCCAGCAAGACAGGGTCGCTTACAATGAGCAGTTCTTC
>-|TRBJ2-5|-|TRBV27
CASSSRVRAGETQYF
TGTGCCAGCAGTTCCCGCGTGAGGGCAGGAGAGACCCAGTACTTC
>-|TRBJ2-3|-|TRBV3-1
CASSQVGREFDTQYF
TGTGCCAGCAGCCAAGTGGGACGGGAGTTTGATACGCAGTATTTT
>-|TRBJ1-2|-|TRBV4-3
CASSQVANHGYTF
TGCGCCAGCAGCCAAGTTGCAAATCATGGCTACACCTTC
>many|TRBJ2-7|-|TRBV5-1
CASSQGPTGYEQYF
TGCGCCAGCAGCCAAGGGCCCACCGGCTACGAGCAGTACTTC
>few|TRBJ2-1|TRBD2|TRBV20-1
CSVTRTSGHRDYNEQFF
TGCAGTGTCACAAGGACTAGCGGGCACCGAGATTACAATGAGCAGTTCTTC
>few|TRBJ2-7|TRBD2|TRBV5-1
CASTLLAGASYEQYF
TGCGCCAGCACCCTTTTAGCGGGGGCCTCCTACGAGCAGTACTTC
>few|TRBJ1-5|-|TRBV4-1
CASSQESRSQVQHF
TGCGCCAGCAGCCAAGAATCGCGGTCACAGGTCCAGCATTTT
>-|TRBJ2-7|-|TRBV6-1
CASTGVYEQYF
TGTGCCAGCACGGGGGTCTACGAGCAGTACTTC
>few|TRBJ1-5|-|TRBV27
CASSLQREQGQPQHF
TGTGCCAGCAGTTTACAAAGGGAGCAAGGACAGCCCCAGCATTTT
>many|TRBJ1-1|TRBD1|TRBV7-8
CASSYSGQGKGNTEAFF
TGTGCCAGCAGCTACTCGGGACAGGGGAAGGGGAACACTGAAGCTTTCTTT
>-|TRBJ2-3|-|TRBV4-1
CASSQSSVDTQYF
TGCGCCAGCAGCCAATCATCAGTCGATACGCAGTATTTT
>few|TRBJ2-1|-|TRBV28
CASSFISYNEQFF
TGTGCCAGCAGTTTCATATCCTACAATGAGCAGTTCTTC
>once|TRBJ2-7|TRBD1|TRBV3-1
CASSQGIAGGGEQYF
TGTGCCAGCAGCCAAGGGATCGCAGGGGGTGGCGAGCAGTACTTC
>few|TRBJ1-1|-|TRBV19
CASSIDLGAGNTEAFF
TGTGCCAGTAGTATAGATCTAGGAGCCGGGAACACTGAAGCTTTCTTT
>once|TRBJ2-5|-|TRBV6-2/TRBV6-3
CASTSAPQETQYF
TGTGCCAGCACCTCCGCCCCCCAAGAGACCCAGTACTTC
>few|TRBJ2-7|-|TRBV7-2
CASSSATIPYEQYF
TGTGCCAGCAGCTCCGCGACTATTCCCTACGAGCAGTACTTC
>-|TRBJ2-3|-|TRBV5-1
CATSKQASSTDTQYF
TGCGCCACCTCGAAGCAGGCCTCTAGCACAGATACGCAGTATTTT
>few|TRBJ2-1|-|TRBV5-1
CASSLGQAGTEQFF
TGCGCCAGCAGCTTGGGGCAGGCCGGGACGGAGCAGTTCTTC
>few|TRBJ2-7|TRBD1|TRBV19
CATTGTGISYEQYF
TGTGCCACGACCGGGACAGGCATCTCCTACGAGCAGTACTTC
>many|TRBJ2-1|-|TRBV24-1
CATSTAKSSYNEQFF
TGTGCCACCAGTACTGCGAAAAGCTCCTACAATGAGCAGTTCTTC
>many|TRBJ1-1|-|TRBV5-1
CASSSGARNTEAFF
TGCGCCAGCAGCTCCGGGGCCCGGAACACTGAAGCTTTCTTT
>-|TRBJ2-3|-|TRBV5-1
CASTPVGADTQYF
TGCGCCAGCACCCCCGTAGGGGCAGATACGCAGTATTTT
>-|TRBJ2-4|TRBD1|TRBV6-2/TRBV6-3
CASSRQGTLIQYF
TGTGCCAGCAGCCGACAGGGTACGCTCATTCAGTACTTC
>-|TRBJ1-6|-|TRBV20-1
CSARRTAVLSYNSPLHF
TGCAGTGCTAGACGAACGGCGGTCCTCTCCTATAATTCACCCCTCCACTTT
>-|TRBJ2-1|-|TRBV7-2
CASSTSFGGYNEQFF
TGTGCCAGCAGCACTAGCTTTGGGGGATACAATGAGCAGTTCTTC
>few|TRBJ1-6|-|TRBV7-6
CASSLGSSSYNSPLHF
TGTGCCAGCAGCTTAGGGTCGAGCTCCTATAATTCACCCCTCCACTTT
>-|TRBJ2-5|TRBD1|TRBV5-1
CASSLAGGAETQYF
TGCGCCAGCAGCTTGGCAGGGGGCGCAGAGACCCAGTACTTC
>many|TRBJ2-3|TRBD2|TRBV7-6
CASSSGVGGRLADTQYF
TGTGCCAGCAGCTCGGGTGTGGGCGGGAGACTCGCCGATACGCAGTATTTT